This T cell receptor beta chain comes out of a study of CD8+ T cells in alopecia areata. Overall study: The investigators scored severity in treated patients by the percentage of affected scalp area.

Regarding treatment: oral pan-JAK inhibitor, 5-10 mg twice daily. Sorted out of PBMCs were CD4+ T cells and CD8+ T cells. To note about this clone: Antigen specificity is unknown.

Study-wide findings and caveats: Scalp and blood samples kept many expanded lesional clones throughout tofacitinib. TCR sharing across patients was less clear than in mice, possibly HLA-related.

As the sequencing template, cDNA was produced by extracting RNA and reverse transcribing it. The data were produced by immunoSEQ multiplex PCR, yet TCRdb's version contains in-frame clones alone and is incomplete. Of 150,000 to 200,000 clones listed, roughly 70% were seen once; the top ten hold about 1.3%. This clonotype was sampled from a human donor with alopecia areata. Sequenced material: CD4+ T cells sorted from blood, taken around week 50, from a patient treated with tofacitinib.

Here the CDR3 DNA reads TGTGCCTGGAGTGTACTCGGTCAGCCCCAGCATTTT. This sequence encodes CAWSVLGQPQHF. The chain employs TRBV30 and TRBJ1-5; D remains ambiguous. The CDR3 sequence is 12 residues long. V lost 0 bases and J lost 6, with 6 bases in between. Germline V gives CDR1 GTSNPN, CDR2 SVGIG (reference sequence).